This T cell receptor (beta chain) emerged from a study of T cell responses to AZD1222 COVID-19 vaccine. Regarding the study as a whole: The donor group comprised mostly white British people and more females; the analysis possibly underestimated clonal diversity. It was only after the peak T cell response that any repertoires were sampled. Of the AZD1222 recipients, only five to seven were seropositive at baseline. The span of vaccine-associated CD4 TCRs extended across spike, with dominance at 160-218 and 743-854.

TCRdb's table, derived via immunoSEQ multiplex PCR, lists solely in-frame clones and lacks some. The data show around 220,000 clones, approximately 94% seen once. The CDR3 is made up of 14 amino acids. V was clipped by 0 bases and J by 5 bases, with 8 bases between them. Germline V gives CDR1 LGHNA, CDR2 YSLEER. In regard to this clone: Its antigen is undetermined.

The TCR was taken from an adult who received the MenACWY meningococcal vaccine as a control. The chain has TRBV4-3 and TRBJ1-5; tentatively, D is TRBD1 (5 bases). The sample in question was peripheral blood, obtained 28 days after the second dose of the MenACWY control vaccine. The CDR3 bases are TGCGCCAGCAGCCAAGAATGGGGGGATCAGCCCCAGCATTTT. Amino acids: CASSQEWGDQPQHF.